These T cell receptor beta chains were read from a single sample in a study of blood T cell repertoires in COVID-19. Sequencing was performed with immunoSEQ multiplex PCR; in TCRdb, only in-frame clones are kept and a portion is missing. Among 140,000 or so clones listed, roughly 77% were seen once. The sequencing input was peripheral blood. Receptors were obtained from a woman in her 70s with COVID-19, enrolled during active disease. Each CDR3 is given with its conserved first and last residue. A D gene is named only where the DNA matches it firmly. Size is omitted from some rows. Given values are once, few, many or a class for expanded clones.

clone_size	d_call	v_call	j_call	cdr3_nt	cdr3_aa
NA	NA	TRBV18	TRBJ2-5	TGTGCCAGCTCACCCTCCTTGGGGGACAAAGAGACCCAGTACTTC	CASSPSLGDKETQYF
NA	NA	TRBV6-2/TRBV6-3	TRBJ1-6	TGTGCCAGCAGTTACCCACCCACAGGATGGGGTAATTCACCCCTCCACTTT	CASSYPPTGWGNSPLHF
NA	NA	TRBV19	TRBJ1-1	TGTGCCAGTAGTATTGTACGGGGAACTGAAGCTTTCTTT	CASSIVRGTEAFF
NA	NA	TRBV28	TRBJ1-5	TGTGCCAGCAGTCCCTTCCTAGCGGTGGGCAATCAGCCCCAGCATTTT	CASSPFLAVGNQPQHF
NA	NA	TRBV19	TRBJ1-4	TGTGCCAGTAGTATATCGGGGTCGAGGACTAATGAAAAACTGTTTTTT	CASSISGSRTNEKLFF
NA	NA	TRBV5-1	TRBJ1-5	TGCGCCAGCAGCTTGGTAGGGGGGGACAATCAGCCCCAGCATTTT	CASSLVGGDNQPQHF
NA	TRBD2	TRBV20-1	TRBJ2-7	TGCAGTGCTAGTCGGCTAGCGGGGGATCCCTACGAGCAGTACTTC	CSASRLAGDPYEQYF
NA	NA	TRBV7-9	TRBJ1-2	TGTGCCAGCAGCTTAGCTGCGGGTTTCCCATATGGCTACACCTTC	CASSLAAGFPYGYTF
NA	TRBD2	TRBV19	TRBJ2-3	TGTGCCAGTAGTCCCCCGGGGGGTATAGATACGCAGTATTTT	CASSPPGGIDTQYF
NA	NA	TRBV6-6	TRBJ2-7	TGTGCCAGCAGTTACTCGATGGTGACAGGAGGCTACGAGCAGTACTTC	CASSYSMVTGGYEQYF
NA	NA	TRBV3-1/TRBV3-2	TRBJ1-3	TGTGCCAGCAGCCAAGATAAAAGGTCTCCGGGGAACACCATATATTTT	CASSQDKRSPGNTIYF
few	TRBD1	TRBV19	TRBJ2-5	TGTGCCAGTTCACAAGAGCCCGGGACAGCCCAAGAGACCCAGTACTTC	CASSQEPGTAQETQYF
NA	NA	TRBV6-2/TRBV6-3	TRBJ1-1	TGTGCCAGCAGTTACTCGATATCGACAGAGCGTCCTGAAGCTTTCTTT	CASSYSISTERPEAFF
many	NA	TRBV30	TRBJ1-5	TGTGCCTGGAGTGACAGGGAGAATCAGCCCCAGCATTTT	CAWSDRENQPQHF
NA	NA	TRBV27	TRBJ2-5	TGTGCCAGCGCCAGGGGGGTTGGGACCCAGTACTTC	CASARGVGTQYF
NA	NA	TRBV23-1	TRBJ2-2	TGCGCCAGCCGGCGTTACCGGGGAGAGGAGGACACCGGGGAGCTGTTTTTT	CASRRYRGEEDTGELFF
NA	TRBD1	TRBV5-1	TRBJ1-5	TGCGCCAGCAGCTTGGAGTCAGGGGGCCAGCCCCAGCATTTT	CASSLESGGQPQHF
NA	TRBD1	TRBV28	TRBJ2-7	TGTGCCAGCAGTTTTTCCGTCGGGACAGGGAACCACGAGCAGTACTTC	CASSFSVGTGNHEQYF
once	TRBD1	TRBV5-6	TRBJ1-2	TGTGCCAGCAGCTTGGGGACAGGGGATAACTATGGCTACACCTTC	CASSLGTGDNYGYTF
NA	NA	TRBV5-1	TRBJ2-7	TGCGCCAGCAGTACCGGACAGAGGGGCGAGCAGTACTTC	CASSTGQRGEQYF
few	NA	TRBV29-1	TRBJ1-3	TGCAGCATTTTACCGACGGGCTCTGGAAACACCATATATTTT	CSILPTGSGNTIYF
NA	NA	TRBV20-1	TRBJ2-5	TGCAGTGCTAGAGCGGGAGAGACCCAGTACTTC	CSARAGETQYF